This record looks at one T cell receptor beta chain sequence and its context. Its antigen is not identified. The data belong to a study of somatic mutations in cytotoxic T cells in rheumatoid arthritis. At the level of the study: After diagnosis, patient blood (approximately 30 ml EDTA) was drawn right away, before any treatment was given.

V lost 4 bases and J lost 5, with 20 bases in between. In germline, CDR1 is SGHDN, CDR2 FVKESK. The CDR3 has 16 residues. Study outcomes and limitations: The largest CD8+ clone made up over 20% of CD8+ cells in 8 of 65 patients.

Data came from immunoSEQ multiplex PCR; TCRdb stores just in-frame clones and leaves some out. The data contain about 15,000 clones, approximately 77% of them singletons. The origin of this receptor is an adult with rheumatoid arthritis. This chain connects TRBV14 to TRBJ2-5; the D gene could be TRBD1 or TRBD2 (5 bases each). Sequenced: CD8+ T cells sorted from blood. This CDR3 reads CASSRWGRGLRETQYF. The DNA for the CDR3 is TGTGCCAGCAGCCGATGGGGCCGAGGACTTAGGGAGACCCAGTACTTC.